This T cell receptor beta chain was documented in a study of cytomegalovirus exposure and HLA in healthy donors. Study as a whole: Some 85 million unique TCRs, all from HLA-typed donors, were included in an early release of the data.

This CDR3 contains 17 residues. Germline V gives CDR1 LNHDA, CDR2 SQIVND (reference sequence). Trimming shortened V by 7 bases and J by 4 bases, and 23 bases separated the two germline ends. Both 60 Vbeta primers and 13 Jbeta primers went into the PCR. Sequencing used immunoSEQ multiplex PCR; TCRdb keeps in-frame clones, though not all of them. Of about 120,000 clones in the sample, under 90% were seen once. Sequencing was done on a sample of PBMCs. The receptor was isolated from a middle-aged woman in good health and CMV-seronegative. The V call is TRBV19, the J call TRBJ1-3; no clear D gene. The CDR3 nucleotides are TGTGCCAGTAACCCCCTCTCGGGTACTAGTCCCGGAAACACCATATATTTT. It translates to CASNPLSGTSPGNTIYF.